This TCR beta chain emerged from a study of blood T cell repertoires in COVID-19. Study-wide context: Whether acute or convalescent, the COVID-19 samples came from the United States, Italy and Spain. In each case, the material was cDNA or gDNA derived from T cells, B-cell-depleted T cells, or PBMCs.

Authors' data handling: Quantification of nucleated cells was approximated via reference gene primer amplification. Generated by immunoSEQ multiplex PCR, the TCRdb table keeps only in-frame clones and is missing some. The V and J calls and clone size were taken over from that table, and D and trimming were inferred from the DNA. The repertoire holds about 300,000 clones, around nine tenths seen once, with 1% to 1.5% in the top ten. The receptor's source is a man aged 70-80 years with acute or convalescent COVID-19. The source material was peripheral blood.

The DNA for the CDR3 is TGTGCCAGCACCCCTCTTGGACAGGGGGCCGGCAATAGCAATCAGCCCCAGCATTTT. Protein: CASTPLGQGAGNSNQPQHF. This sequence joins TRBV28 and TRBJ1-5; 11 positions match TRBD1. Germline V gene sequence: CDR1 MDHEN, CDR2 SYDVKM. V shed 7 bases, J shed 0 bases, and the junction held 14 bases outside the gene matches. CDR3 length: 19 residues.